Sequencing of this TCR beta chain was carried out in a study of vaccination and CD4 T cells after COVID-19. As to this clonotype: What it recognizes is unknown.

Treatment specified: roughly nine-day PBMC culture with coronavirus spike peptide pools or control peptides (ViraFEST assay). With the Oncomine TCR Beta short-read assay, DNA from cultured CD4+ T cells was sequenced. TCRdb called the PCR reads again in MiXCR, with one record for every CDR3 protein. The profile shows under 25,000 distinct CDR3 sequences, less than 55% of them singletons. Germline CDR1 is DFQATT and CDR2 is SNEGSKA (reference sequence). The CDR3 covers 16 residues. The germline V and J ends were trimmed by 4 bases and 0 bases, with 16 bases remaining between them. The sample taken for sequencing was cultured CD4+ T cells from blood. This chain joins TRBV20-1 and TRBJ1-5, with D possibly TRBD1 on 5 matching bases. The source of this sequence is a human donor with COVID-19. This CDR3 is CSAKPGTAISNQPQHF. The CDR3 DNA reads TGCAGTGCTAAACCCGGGACCGCCATTAGCAATCAGCCCCAGCATTTT.